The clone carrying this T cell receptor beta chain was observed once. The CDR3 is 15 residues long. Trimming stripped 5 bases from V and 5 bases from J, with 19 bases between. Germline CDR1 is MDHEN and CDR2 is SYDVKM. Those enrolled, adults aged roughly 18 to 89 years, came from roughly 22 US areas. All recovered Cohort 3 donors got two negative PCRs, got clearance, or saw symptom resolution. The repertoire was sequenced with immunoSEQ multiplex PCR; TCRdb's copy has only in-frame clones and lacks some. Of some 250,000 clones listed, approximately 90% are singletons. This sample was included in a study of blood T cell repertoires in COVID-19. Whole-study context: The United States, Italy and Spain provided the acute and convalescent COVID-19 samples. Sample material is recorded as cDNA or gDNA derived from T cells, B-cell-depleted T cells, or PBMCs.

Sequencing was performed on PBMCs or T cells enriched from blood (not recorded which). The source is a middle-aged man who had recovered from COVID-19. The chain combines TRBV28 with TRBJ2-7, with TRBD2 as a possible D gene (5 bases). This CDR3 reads CASSTPTGKGDEQYF. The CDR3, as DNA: TGTGCCAGCAGTACCCCGACCGGGAAGGGCGACGAGCAGTACTTC.